This is a list of T cell receptor beta chains from one sample in a study of identical twins. TCRdb reprocessed the 5' RACE reads with MiXCR, giving one entry per CDR3 protein. This table holds approximately 140,000 distinct CDR3 sequences, approximately 4% found once. Sequenced sample: memory T cells sorted from blood. The receptors originated from a man younger than 35 in good health. The CDR3 runs from the conserved cysteine through the conserved F or W. D genes are given only for firm matches. Clone sizes are given selectively: once, few, many, or a class where the clone is expanded.

>TRBJ1-2|TRBV5-5|many|-
CASSSGPRNYGYTF
TGTGCCAGCAGCTCTGGGCCCCGTAACTATGGCTACACCTTC
>TRBJ2-1|TRBV27|many|TRBD1
CASSLGPLRGLLNEQFF
TGTGCCAGCAGCTTAGGACCGCTGAGGGGGCTTTTGAATGAGCAGTTCTTC
>TRBJ2-1|TRBV13|many|TRBD2
CASSLERTSGLNEQFF
TGTGCCAGCAGCTTAGAAAGGACTAGCGGGTTGAATGAGCAGTTCTTC
>TRBJ2-2|TRBV20-1|many|-
CSARGTGELFF
TGCAGTGCTCGCGGAACCGGGGAGCTGTTTTTT
>TRBJ2-1|TRBV18|many|TRBD2
CASSLPSGRYNEQFF
TGTGCCAGCTCACTCCCTAGCGGGAGGTACAATGAGCAGTTCTTC
>TRBJ1-2|TRBV5-1|-|-
CASSEGPNWGYTF
TGCGCCAGCAGCGAGGGACCCAACTGGGGCTACACCTTC
>TRBJ2-1|TRBV7-9|-|-
CASSSLNGQFF
TGTGCCAGCAGCTCTTTAAACGGGCAGTTCTTC
>TRBJ2-2|TRBV14|few|-
CASSQGQTNTGELFF
TGTGCCAGCAGCCAAGGACAGACGAACACCGGGGAGCTGTTTTTT
>TRBJ2-2|TRBV11-3|many|TRBD2
CASSSTSGATGELFF
TGTGCCAGCAGCTCGACTAGCGGGGCGACCGGGGAGCTGTTTTTT
>TRBJ2-1|TRBV28|many|TRBD1
CASSFGQGARNEQFF
TGTGCCAGCAGTTTTGGGCAGGGGGCTAGAAATGAGCAGTTCTTC
>TRBJ2-5|TRBV24-1|-|-
CATSDYARGETQYF
TGTGCCACCAGTGATTACGCCAGGGGAGAGACCCAGTACTTC
>TRBJ2-3|TRBV7-3|many|-
CASSLGLPPTDTQYF
TGTGCCAGCAGCTTAGGCTTGCCCCCCACAGATACGCAGTATTTT
>TRBJ1-1|TRBV30|-|TRBD1
CAWDRERPRAFF
TGTGCCTGGGACAGGGAACGCCCTCGGGCTTTCTTT
>TRBJ2-6|TRBV18|-|-
CASSPVGLSGANVLTF
TGTGCCAGCTCACCAGTGGGTCTATCTGGGGCCAACGTCCTGACTTTC
>TRBJ2-5|TRBV2|few|-
CASTRDNQETQYF
TGTGCCAGCACCCGGGACAACCAAGAGACCCAGTACTTC
>TRBJ2-2|TRBV11-1|-|-
CASSLFGGGMSNTGELFF
TGTGCCAGCAGCTTGTTTGGCGGCGGGATGTCGAACACCGGGGAGCTGTTTTTT
>TRBJ2-5|TRBV7-2|few|-
CASSLAGGPSYF
TGTGCCAGCAGCTTAGCGGGGGGGCCGTCGTACTTC
>TRBJ2-1|TRBV6-2/TRBV6-3|many|TRBD2
CASSYSGLAGIPSYNEQFF
TGTGCCAGCAGTTACTCAGGACTAGCGGGGATCCCCTCCTACAATGAGCAGTTCTTC
>TRBJ2-1|TRBV28|many|TRBD2
CASSLPGLEQFF
TGTGCCAGCAGTCTTCCGGGACTAGAGCAGTTCTTC
>TRBJ1-1|TRBV10-3|few|TRBD1
CAIRTDRGTEAFF
TGTGCCATCAGGACCGACAGGGGCACTGAAGCTTTCTTT
>TRBJ2-3|TRBV7-2|many|-
CASSLVLALQYF
TGTGCCAGCAGCTTAGTGTTGGCCCTGCAGTATTTT
>TRBJ2-5|TRBV7-6|many|-
CASSLGLARETQYF
TGTGCCAGCAGCTTAGGCCTAGCGAGGGAGACCCAGTACTTC
>TRBJ2-1|TRBV24-1|many|TRBD2
CATSDRSGRALNEQFF
TGTGCCACCAGTGACCGTAGCGGGAGGGCCCTCAATGAGCAGTTCTTC
>TRBJ1-4|TRBV4-3|many|-
CASSQDTGNRNEKLFF
TGCGCCAGCAGCCAAGATACGGGGAACCGTAATGAAAAACTGTTTTTT
>TRBJ2-7|TRBV30|-|-
CAWSVPGSYEQYF
TGTGCCTGGAGTGTACCCGGGTCCTACGAGCAGTACTTC
>TRBJ2-7|TRBV11-2|many|-
CASSLAPGPYEQYF
TGTGCCAGCAGCTTAGCCCCCGGGCCCTACGAGCAGTACTTC
>TRBJ1-1|TRBV12-3/TRBV12-4|many|-
CASSQKGNTEAFF
TGTGCCAGCAGTCAGAAGGGGAACACTGAAGCTTTCTTT
>TRBJ2-1|TRBV29-1|many|TRBD2
CSAEPLGTMSNEQFF
TGCAGCGCCGAGCCCCTAGGGACTATGTCCAATGAGCAGTTCTTC
>TRBJ2-1|TRBV9|-|TRBD1
CASSPRDRLNEQFF
TGTGCCAGCAGCCCTCGGGACAGACTTAATGAGCAGTTCTTC
>TRBJ2-1|TRBV15|many|TRBD1
CATSRGQGRQFF
TGTGCCACCAGCAGAGGACAGGGACGGCAGTTCTTC
>TRBJ2-3|TRBV20-1|many|-
CSALRRDGLDTQYF
TGCAGTGCTCTGAGGCGGGATGGGTTAGATACGCAGTATTTT
>TRBJ2-1|TRBV12-3/TRBV12-4|many|TRBD2
CASSLRGLAGNNEQFF
TGTGCCAGCAGTTTACGGGGACTAGCGGGGAACAATGAGCAGTTCTTC
>TRBJ2-1|TRBV20-1|many|TRBD2
CSASGRADEQFF
TGCAGTGCTAGCGGGAGGGCCGATGAGCAGTTCTTC
>TRBJ2-1|TRBV20-1|many|TRBD1
CSARNTQGASYNEQFF
TGCAGTGCTAGAAATACCCAGGGGGCGTCCTACAATGAGCAGTTCTTC
>TRBJ2-1|TRBV18|many|-
CASSPRGRYNEQFF
TGTGCCAGCTCACCACGAGGGAGGTACAATGAGCAGTTCTTC
>TRBJ2-3|TRBV5-4|many|TRBD1
CASSFEGANTDTQYF
TGTGCCAGCAGCTTCGAGGGGGCGAACACAGATACGCAGTATTTT
>TRBJ1-1|TRBV19|many|-
CASRLTDTQAFF
TGTGCCAGTAGACTGACTGACACTCAAGCTTTCTTT
>TRBJ2-3|TRBV20-1|many|-
CSARDSSGARDTQYF
TGCAGTGCTAGAGATTCGTCGGGGGCGAGGGATACGCAGTATTTT
>TRBJ2-7|TRBV18|many|TRBD2
CASSPRTSGESYEQYF
TGTGCCAGCTCACCGAGGACTAGCGGGGAAAGCTACGAGCAGTACTTC
>TRBJ2-2|TRBV4-1|few|-
CASSQGPGDSNTGELFF
TGCGCCAGCAGCCAAGGGCCAGGGGACTCGAACACCGGGGAGCTGTTTTTT
>TRBJ1-2|TRBV6-2/TRBV6-3|-|-
CASSYGGTNYGYTF
TGTGCCAGCAGTTACGGAGGGACCAACTATGGCTACACCTTC
>TRBJ1-4|TRBV29-1|many|-
CSVPGVTNEKLFF
TGCAGCGTACCGGGAGTAACTAATGAAAAACTGTTTTTT
>TRBJ2-4|TRBV6-1|few|TRBD1
CASAKDRGDGAKNIQYF
TGTGCCAGCGCGAAGGACAGGGGGGATGGGGCCAAAAACATTCAGTACTTC
>TRBJ1-2|TRBV29-1|many|TRBD1
CSVGQGHKGYTF
TGCAGCGTAGGACAGGGACATAAAGGCTACACCTTC
>TRBJ2-5|TRBV9|many|TRBD1
CASSPPGTGQETQYF
TGTGCCAGCAGCCCACCTGGGACAGGACAAGAGACCCAGTACTTC
>TRBJ1-1|TRBV5-1|many|-
CASSPLLREGPEAFF
TGCGCCAGCAGCCCTTTACTCAGGGAGGGCCCTGAAGCTTTCTTT
>TRBJ1-5|TRBV6-2/TRBV6-3|-|-
CASRDTELRSQPQHF
TGTGCCAGCAGGGATACAGAGCTCCGCTCTCAGCCCCAGCATTTT
>TRBJ2-7|TRBV5-6|many|-
CASSWRVREAYEQYF
TGTGCCAGCAGCTGGAGGGTCCGGGAAGCCTACGAGCAGTACTTC
>TRBJ1-1|TRBV9|many|TRBD1
CASSVENRGSEAFF
TGTGCCAGCAGCGTAGAGAACAGGGGGTCTGAAGCTTTCTTT